This T cell receptor beta chain came from a study of cytomegalovirus exposure and HLA in healthy donors. Study-wide points: HLA-A and HLA-B allele assignments for most subjects were reportedly predicted accurately using TCR beta sequences. TRBV6-2, TRBV6-3 and some other V segments were excluded as indistinguishable. Among the sequence variants, a highly shared cluster was likely an artifact of sequencing. As a later analysis revealed, most CMV-associated TCR beta chains appeared HLA-restricted.

This PCR relied on a set of 60 Vbeta primers and 13 Jbeta primers. Sequenced by immunoSEQ multiplex PCR; TCRdb stores in-frame clones only, minus some. This sample carries some 140,000 clones, around 79% of them seen once, and the ten largest clones take more than 0.95%. Worth noting for this clone: Its antigen is unknown.

Germline V gives CDR1 LGHNA, CDR2 YSLEER. V was cut by 1 base and J by 4 bases, with 10 bases left in between. The CDR3 runs to 14 residues. The J gene is TRBJ1-2, the V gene TRBV4-3; no reliable D call. Sequenced input: PBMCs. The sequence was collected from a man between 18 and 35 years old in good health and CMV-seronegative. The CDR3 nucleotides are TGCGCCAGCAGCCAAGCGTCAGCGATCTATGGCTACACCTTC. It yields the protein CASSQASAIYGYTF.